What follows are 17 T cell receptor beta chains derived from one specimen sequenced in a study of cytomegalovirus exposure and HLA in healthy donors. The study ran its PCR with 60 Vbeta and 13 Jbeta primers. The assay was immunoSEQ multiplex PCR, and TCRdb's table has in-frame clones only and misses some. The sample shows 55,000 to 75,000 clones, 55% to 65% of them seen only once. Sequenced: PBMCs. All receptors come from a man aged 30 to 45 in good health and CMV-seronegative.

This clone was picked up a small number of times. The chain couples TRBV7-8 to TRBJ1-1; D possibly corresponds to TRBD1 (6 bases). The CDR3 is 12 amino acids. In germline, CDR1 is SGHVS, CDR2 FQNEAQ. V lost 5 bases, J lost 5 bases, and 9 bases lay in between. For the CDR3, the DNA is TGTGCCAGCAGCGCCCAGGGGACTGAAGCTTTCTTT. This gives the protein CASSAQGTEAFF.

The rearrangement links TRBV4-2 to TRBJ1-5; tentatively, D is TRBD1 (6 bases). Trimming took 0 bases from V and 4 from J, leaving 10 bases between them. From germline, CDR1 is LGHNA and CDR2 YNFKEQ. The CDR3 has 15 amino acids. CDR3 sequence: CASSQEATGNQPQHF. Here the CDR3 DNA reads TGTGCCAGCAGCCAAGAGGCGACAGGAAATCAGCCCCAGCATTTT.

The chain carries TRBV6-4 and TRBJ2-6; 8 positions match TRBD1. The CDR3 consists of 17 residues. V shed 6 bases and J 1 base; nucleotides not matched to a gene: 8. The V gene's germline CDR1 is MRHNA and CDR2 SNTAGT. In nucleotides, the CDR3 is TGTGCCAGCAGCCGGACAGGGCTGGTATCTGGGGCCAACGTCCTGACTTTC. Protein: CASSRTGLVSGANVLTF.

This chain uses TRBV29-1 with TRBJ2-3; D is unclear. The CDR3 is made up of 14 amino acids. Germline CDR1 reads SQVTM; CDR2 reads ANQGSEA. The V end lost 7 bases, the J end lost 2 bases, and 16 bases lay between the germline ends. The CDR3 DNA reads as TGCAGCGCCCTGCCAAAAACTCCCACAGATACGCAGTATTTT. This encodes CSALPKTPTDTQYF.

This chain uses TRBV6-1 with TRBJ2-7; 10 bases agree with TRBD1. The CDR3 totals 15 residues. The ends lost 6 bases at V and 5 bases at J; junction bases unmatched: 10. Germline assignment: CDR1 MNHNS and CDR2 SASEGT. CDR3 residues: CASSRGGTGVDEQYF. In nucleotides, the CDR3 is TGTGCCAGCAGCCGAGGGGGGACAGGGGTCGACGAGCAGTACTTC.

V is TRBV2 and J is TRBJ2-7, with TRBD2 identical over 15 bases. The germline V gene encodes CDR1 SNHLY and CDR2 FYNNEI. This CDR3 comprises 18 residues. Trimming removed 8 bases from V and 8 bases from J; junction bases left unmatched: 19. In DNA form, the CDR3 reads TGTGCCAGCTCTGGACTAGCGGGGGGGCCTACTCTCCTACGGAAGCAGTACTTC. It is translated as CASSGLAGGPTLLRKQYF.

The V call is TRBV29-1, the J call TRBJ1-2; 7 bases are a match to TRBD1. Germline V gene lookup returns CDR1 SQVTM and CDR2 ANQGSEA. The CDR3 totals 17 residues. Trimming at V came to 8 bases and at J to 0 bases, leaving 18 bases not matched to a gene. CDR3 residues: CSTTPSPTTGPNYGYTF. The CDR3 DNA reads as TGCAGCACAACCCCGTCCCCCACGACAGGGCCTAACTATGGCTACACCTTC.

CDR3: CASSATGAVGEKLFF. The CDR3 coding sequence is TGTGCCAGCAGCGCGACAGGGGCGGTTGGCGAAAAACTGTTTTTT. The chain has TRBV9 and TRBJ1-4; 8 bases fit TRBD1. The trim removed 3 bases at V and 8 bases at J, leaving 9 bases unmatched. The CDR3 spans 15 residues. The germline gives CDR1 SGDLS, CDR2 YYNGEE. Using reference TRBV9 and TRBJ1-4 for the parts outside the CDR3, the full variable domain is DSGVTQTPKHLITATGQRVTLRCSPRSGDLSVYWYQQSLDQGLQFLIQYYNGEERAKGNILERFSAQQFPDLHSELNLSSLELGDSALYFCASSATGAVGEKLFFGSGTQLSVL.

This clone was counted only a few times. The rearrangement links TRBV7-2 to TRBJ2-7; no clear D. V shed 1 base and J shed 2 bases, with 9 bases lying between them. The CDR3 loop spans 14 amino acids. Germline V gives CDR1 SGHTA, CDR2 FQGNSA. Here the CDR3 reads CASSLVSRTYEQYF. The CDR3 DNA follows: TGTGCCAGCAGCTTAGTATCCAGGACCTACGAGCAGTACTTC.

The CDR3 DNA follows: TGTGCCAGCAGCCCCTATAGCTGGGAGCTGTTTTTT. Protein product: CASSPYSWELFF. The V call is TRBV7-9, the J call TRBJ2-2; D is unclear. The V and J ends lost 5 bases and 9 bases respectively, with 10 bases between them. CDR3 length: 12 amino acids. Germline lookup yields CDR1 SEHNR and CDR2 FQNEAQ (reference sequence).

This chain joins TRBV10-3 and TRBJ1-1; D remains ambiguous. CDR3 size: 13 residues. Per the germline V gene, CDR1 is ENHRY and CDR2 is SYGVKD. Between the trimmed V and J ends, which lost 4 bases and 1 base, there was a span of 7 bases. CDR3 region: CAISAHENTEAFF. The CDR3 DNA follows: TGTGCCATCAGTGCACACGAGAACACTGAAGCTTTCTTT.

This sequence joins TRBV2 and TRBJ2-1, with a weak D call TRBD1 (5 bases). This CDR3 comprises 14 residues. The V gene's germline CDR1 is SNHLY and CDR2 FYNNEI. Between the trimmed V and J ends, which lost 1 base and 7 bases, there was a span of 11 bases. CDR3 sequence reads: CASSEGRGRNEQFF. CDR3 in DNA: TGTGCCAGCAGTGAAGGTAGGGGAAGGAATGAGCAGTTCTTC.

The chain couples TRBV11-2 to TRBJ1-1; 9 positions agree with TRBD1. This CDR3 spans 13 amino acids. The V and J ends lost 5 bases and 7 bases, in that order; junction bases with no gene match: 5. Germline CDR1 reads SGHAT; CDR2 reads FQNNGV. The CDR3, as DNA: TGTGCCAGCAGCCCCGGGACAGGGAGTGAAGCTTTCTTT. It codes for CASSPGTGSEAFF.

This clone has only a few counts. The V call is TRBV20-1, the J call TRBJ1-1; D gene ambiguous. The germline V gene has CDR1 DFQATT and CDR2 SNEGSKA (reference sequence). V gave up 0 bases and J gave up 11 bases, with 10 bases separating them. The CDR3 is 11 residues long. In DNA form, the CDR3 reads TGCAGTGCTAGAGATCGTGGTCAGGCTTTCTTT. It specifies CSARDRGQAFF.

The V and J genes are TRBV10-3 and TRBJ1-1; maybe TRBD1 (6 bases). Germline-derived CDR1 and CDR2 are ENHRY and SYGVKD. The CDR3 is 15 residues long. The V gene lost 3 bases and the J gene lost 1 base, with 12 bases spanning the gap. The CDR3 reads CAISDPGHQNTEAFF. CDR3 DNA: TGTGCCATCAGTGATCCGGGACACCAGAACACTGAAGCTTTCTTT.

This clone was counted between two and nine times. The chain combines TRBV27 with TRBJ1-2; tentatively, D is TRBD1 (6 bases). Germline V CDR1 and CDR2: MNHEY, SMNVEV (reference sequence). Trimming shortened V by 6 bases and J by 0 bases, and 14 bases separated the two germline ends. The CDR3 sequence is 15 residues long. CDR3 DNA sequence: TGTGCCAGCAGGAAAGACAGGTCAGCTAACTATGGCTACACCTTC. Translated: CASRKDRSANYGYTF.

This clone was observed a single time. The rearrangement links TRBV7-8 to TRBJ2-5, with TRBD2 as a possible D gene (6 bases). The CDR3 length is 14 residues. Germline V gene lookup returns CDR1 SGHVS and CDR2 FQNEAQ. The V end was cut by 5 bases, the J end by 5 bases, with 15 bases between. CDR3: CASSREGGIETQYF. The CDR3 nucleotides read TGTGCCAGCAGCCGTGAGGGAGGAATCGAGACCCAGTACTTC.